These 30 T cell receptor beta chains came from one sample sequenced in a study of blood T cell repertoires in COVID-19. Only in-frame clones appear in the TCRdb table, and some are missing; sequencing was by immunoSEQ multiplex PCR. The data show approximately 300,000 clones, around nine tenths seen once. The material sequenced was PBMCs or T cells enriched from blood (not recorded which). These receptors came from a woman aged 18-29 years who had recovered from COVID-19.

The chain joins TRBV15 to TRBJ1-2; a weak D match, TRBD1 (5 bases). The CDR3 contains 14 residues. The V gene lost 0 bases and the J gene lost 7 bases, with 12 bases spanning the gap. Germline V gene lookup returns CDR1 LNHNV and CDR2 YYDKDF (reference sequence). CDR3 sequence (DNA): TGTGCCACCAGCAGAGATCGTGGGGGAGGTGGCTACACCTTC. This gives the protein CATSRDRGGGGYTF.

This clone showed up many times. CDR3 protein: CASSIRGDSNQPQHF. In nucleotides, the CDR3 is TGTGCCAGTAGTATCCGTGGAGATAGCAATCAGCCCCAGCATTTT. The chain recombines TRBV19 with TRBJ1-5; D is ambiguous. Germline loops: CDR1 LNHDA, CDR2 SQIVND (reference sequence). This CDR3 spans 15 amino acids. With 3 bases removed from V and 0 bases from J, the gap between germline ends came to 9 bases.

The chain recombines TRBV6-5 with TRBJ2-3; D not certain. The CDR3 is 14 amino acids. The germline V and J ends were trimmed by 6 bases and 8 bases, with 18 bases remaining between them. The germline gives CDR1 MNHEY, CDR2 SVGAGI. Here the CDR3 reads CASSPSTRSPTQYF. The CDR3 region has the DNA TGTGCCAGCAGCCCCTCGACCAGGTCACCTACGCAGTATTTT.

The chain combines TRBV11-2 with TRBJ2-2; weak D call: TRBD2 (6 bases). The CDR3 loop spans 16 amino acids. Germline V gene lookup returns CDR1 SGHAT and CDR2 FQNNGV. V lost 1 base to trimming and J lost 0 bases, with 9 bases between them. CDR3 protein: CASSLVRDSNTGELFF. CDR3 nucleotide sequence: TGTGCCAGCAGCTTAGTCAGGGACTCGAACACCGGGGAGCTGTTTTTT.

This clone has a single count. This chain uses TRBV25-1 with TRBJ2-2, with 12 bases identical to TRBD1. V was pared by 6 bases and J by 7 bases, with 9 bases of the junction left unmatched. The CDR3 totals 16 residues. Per the germline V gene, CDR1 is MGHDK and CDR2 is SYGVNS. The CDR3 bases are TGTGCCAGCAGGGAGTCCGGGACAGGGGGCAGCGGGGAGCTGTTTTTT. The encoded protein is CASRESGTGGSGELFF.

This chain uses TRBV5-1 with TRBJ1-3, with 9 bases fitting TRBD1. Germline trimming cut 4 bases from V and 4 bases from J; bases unmatched to any gene: 9. The CDR3 is 16 residues long. Germline V gives CDR1 SGHRS, CDR2 YFSETQ. The CDR3 protein is CASSTGTGFEGNTIYF. The CDR3 bases are TGCGCCAGCAGCACCGGGACAGGGTTCGAAGGAAACACCATATATTTT.

V is TRBV19 and J is TRBJ1-1; TRBD1 matches at 12 bases. The J segment lost 8 bases and the V segment lost 3 bases, leaving 1 base of the junction unmatched. CDR3 length: 13 residues. Germline-derived CDR1 and CDR2 are LNHDA and SQIVND (reference sequence). CDR3 in DNA: TGTGCCAGTAGTATGGGGACAGGGGGCGAAGCTTTCTTT. Protein sequence: CASSMGTGGEAFF.

The chain recombines TRBV28 with TRBJ1-5, with a tentative D call TRBD1 (5 bases). The CDR3 is made up of 14 amino acids. V was cut by 8 bases and J by 1 base, with 12 bases left in between. Germline V CDR1 and CDR2: MDHEN, SYDVKM. DNA of the CDR3: TGTGCCAGCGGTAAGACAGAGAGCAATCAGCCCCAGCATTTT. As protein: CASGKTESNQPQHF.

The CDR3 DNA sequence: TGTGCCAGCAGCTCGGCCCTTGGGGGACTGGAATTCAATTCACCCCTCCACTTT. Translation gives CASSSALGGLEFNSPLHF. V gene TRBV5-4 combines with J gene TRBJ1-6, with a weak D call TRBD1 (5 bases). With 3 bases removed from V and 7 bases from J, the gap between germline ends came to 23 bases. The CDR3 totals 18 residues. Germline assignment: CDR1 SGHNT and CDR2 YYREEE (reference sequence).

The chain carries TRBV6-5 and TRBJ1-6; 7 bases map to TRBD1. The CDR3 has 16 amino acids. Per the germline V gene, CDR1 is MNHEY and CDR2 is SVGAGI. The J segment lost 7 bases and the V segment lost 4 bases, leaving 10 bases of the junction unmatched. This CDR3 is CASSFLSTGNNSPLHF. The CDR3 DNA reads as TGTGCCAGCAGTTTTCTCTCGACAGGGAACAATTCACCCCTCCACTTT.

The chain couples TRBV2 to TRBJ1-2; TRBD1 agrees at 7 bases. Trimming took 5 bases from V and 7 from J; bases not matched to a gene: 4. The CDR3 consists of 12 residues. Germline V CDR1 and CDR2: SNHLY, FYNNEI. The CDR3 spells CASSKGAGGYTF. Here the CDR3 DNA reads TGTGCCAGCAGTAAGGGGGCTGGTGGCTACACCTTC.

The sample holds one count of this clone. The gene calls are TRBV5-1 and TRBJ2-2, with 7 bases identical to TRBD1. Trimming at V came to 0 bases and at J to 5 bases, leaving 4 bases not matched to a gene. The germline CDR1 and CDR2 sequences are SGHRS and YFSETQ. This CDR3 has 15 residues. CDR3 DNA sequence: TGCGCCAGCAGCTTGGTGGGACAGAGGACCGGGGAGCTGTTTTTT. It yields the protein CASSLVGQRTGELFF.

The rearrangement joins TRBV15 to TRBJ1-5, with 9 bases matching TRBD1. The germline V gene has CDR1 LNHNV and CDR2 YYDKDF (reference sequence). This CDR3 is 15 amino acids long. Trimming cost V 0 bases and J 9 bases; bases outside gene matches: 6. The CDR3 here is CATSREKQGARPQHF. The DNA of the CDR3 is TGTGCCACCAGCAGAGAGAAACAGGGGGCGAGGCCCCAGCATTTT. The full variable domain, with the rest looked up from reference TRBV15 and TRBJ1-5, is DAMVIQNPRYQVTQFGKPVTLSCSQTLNHNVMYWYQQKSSQAPKLLFHYYDKDFNNEADTPDNFQSRRPNTSFCFLDIRSPGLGDTAMYLCATSREKQGARPQHFGDGTRLSIL.

This clone appeared once. The chain uses TRBV18 and TRBJ2-3; TRBD2 matches at 7 bases. This CDR3 is built from 15 residues. The J segment lost 3 bases and the V segment lost 3 bases, leaving 6 bases of the junction unmatched. Germline assignment: CDR1 KGHSH and CDR2 LQKENI. The CDR3 bases are TGTGCCAGCTCACCGGCGGGAGCGGGTACAGATACGCAGTATTTT. Protein: CASSPAGAGTDTQYF. Filled out from reference TRBV18 and TRBJ2-3, the complete variable domain reads NAGVMQNPRHLVRRRGQEARLRCSPMKGHSHVYWYRQLPEEGLKFMVYLQKENIIDESGMPKERFSAEFPKEGPSILRIQQVVRGDSAAYFCASSPAGAGTDTQYFGPGTRLTVL.

This clone was counted once. Written as DNA, the CDR3 is TGTGCCAGCAGCCAAGGGGACAGGGGTGTTGAAGCTTTCTTT. Its protein is CASSQGDRGVEAFF. The rearrangement links TRBV3-1 (or the pseudogene TRBV3-2) to TRBJ1-1; the match to TRBD1 covers 10 bases. J gave up 7 bases and V 1 base, and 3 bases lay outside the gene matches. Germline assignment: CDR1 LGHDT and CDR2 YNNKEL (reference sequence). The CDR3 is 14 amino acids.

The chain joins TRBV7-2 to TRBJ2-3, with 10 bases lining up with TRBD2. V lost 1 base and J lost 6; bases outside the gene matches: 7. Germline V gives CDR1 SGHTA, CDR2 FQGNSA. The CDR3 totals 16 residues. The CDR3 sequence is CASSLVVAGGTDTQYF. CDR3 DNA: TGTGCCAGCAGCTTAGTGGTAGCGGGGGGAACCGATACGCAGTATTTT. The variable domain in full, with the rest retrieved from reference TRBV7-2 and TRBJ2-3, is GAGVSQSPSNKVTEKGKDVELRCDPISGHTALYWYRQSLGQGLEFLIYFQGNSAPDKSGLPSDRFSAERTGGSVSTLTIQRTQQEDSAVYLCASSLVVAGGTDTQYFGPGTRLTVL.

J is TRBJ2-7 and V is TRBV7-2, with 9 bases matching TRBD1. The CDR3 extends over 15 amino acids. J lost 4 bases, V lost 3 bases, and 7 bases had no gene match. Germline V gives CDR1 SGHTA, CDR2 FQGNSA. This CDR3 is CASSFAGTGPYEQYF. As DNA, the CDR3 is TGTGCCAGCAGCTTTGCCGGGACAGGGCCTTACGAGCAGTACTTC.

The chain links TRBV7-6 to TRBJ1-4, with 7 bases that match TRBD1. V gave up 3 bases and J gave up 2 bases; unmatched junction bases: 3. The CDR3 consists of 15 residues. Germline V gives CDR1 SGHVS, CDR2 FNYEAQ. The CDR3: CASSLIQGTNEKLFF. CDR3 bases: TGTGCCAGCAGCTTGATACAGGGGACTAATGAAAAACTGTTTTTT.

The chain couples TRBV6-5 to TRBJ2-1, with 9 bases lining up with TRBD1. Germline CDR1 and CDR2: MNHEY and SVGAGI. The CDR3 runs to 16 residues. V gave up 2 bases and J gave up 6 bases; unmatched junction bases: 8. The CDR3 sequence is CASSYARTGESNEQFF. The CDR3 coding sequence is TGTGCCAGCAGTTACGCGCGGACAGGGGAGTCCAATGAGCAGTTCTTC.

This chain links TRBV18 with TRBJ1-1, with D perhaps TRBD1 (6 bases). The V end was cut by 3 bases, the J end by 0 bases, with 8 bases between. CDR1 KGHSH and CDR2 LQKENI come from the germline V gene. The CDR3 spans 14 residues. The CDR3 sequence: CASSPGQLNTEAFF. The CDR3 region has the DNA TGTGCCAGCTCACCTGGACAGTTGAACACTGAAGCTTTCTTT.

V usage is TRBV5-4 and J usage is TRBJ2-2; D is perhaps TRBD1 (6 bases). Trimming left V 5 bases short and J 2 bases short, with 13 bases between. Germline CDR1 SGHNT, CDR2 YYREEE (reference sequence). There are 15 residues in the CDR3. This CDR3 is CASRRTGQNTGELFF. Here the CDR3 DNA reads TGTGCCAGCAGGAGAACGGGACAAAACACCGGGGAGCTGTTTTTT. Complete variable domain (other parts from reference TRBV5-4 and TRBJ2-2): ETGVTQSPTHLIKTRGQQVTLRCSSQSGHNTVSWYQQALGQGPQFIFQYYREEENGRGNFPPRFSGLQFPNYSSELNVNALELDDSALYLCASRRTGQNTGELFFGEGSRLTVL.

The J gene is TRBJ2-5, the V gene TRBV7-9; 7 nucleotides line up with TRBD2. V was pared by 5 bases and J by 2 bases, with 8 bases of the junction left unmatched. Germline CDR1 is SEHNR and CDR2 is FQNEAQ (reference sequence). CDR3 length equals 15 residues. The CDR3: CASSDPWREQETQYF. The CDR3 nucleotides are TGTGCCAGCAGCGACCCCTGGCGGGAGCAAGAGACCCAGTACTTC.

This clone has more than one count but fewer than ten. The gene calls are TRBV29-1 and TRBJ2-1, with 8 nucleotides matching TRBD2. CDR1 is SQVTM, CDR2 ANQGSEA, per germline. The V and J ends lost 2 bases and 9 bases, in that order; junction bases with no gene match: 9. This CDR3 is 14 amino acids long. The CDR3 region has the DNA TGCAGCGTTGAAAAGGGTAGCGGGATAGGTGAGCAGTTCTTC. Translated: CSVEKGSGIGEQFF.

This rearrangement joins TRBV15 to TRBJ2-1; 7 nucleotides align to TRBD2. After removal of 6 bases from V and 7 bases from J, the junction contained 9 bases not matched to a gene. The CDR3 spans 14 residues. In germline, CDR1 is LNHNV, CDR2 YYDKDF (reference sequence). The CDR3 reads CATSPRDYLNEQFF. CDR3 sequence (DNA): TGTGCCACCAGTCCCCGGGACTACCTTAATGAGCAGTTCTTC.

V is TRBV7-6 and J is TRBJ2-3; a weak D match, TRBD2 (5 bases). The germline gives CDR1 SGHVS, CDR2 FNYEAQ. V was cut by 5 bases and J by 2 bases, with 14 bases left in between. This CDR3 region has 15 residues. CDR3 sequence (DNA): TGTGCCAGCAGCCCCCTGAGAGGGTCCACAGATACGCAGTATTTT. It translates to CASSPLRGSTDTQYF.

The chain's CDR3 is CASSQVSRQGARAFF. CDR3 in DNA: TGCGCCAGCAGCCAAGTTTCGCGACAGGGGGCTCGAGCTTTCTTT. V and J are TRBV4-3 and TRBJ1-1; TRBD1 matches 10 bases. Germline values: CDR1 LGHNA, CDR2 YSLEER. This CDR3 spans 15 amino acids. V trimming: 1 base; J trimming: 10 bases; junction bases outside the gene matches: 9.

This chain links TRBV19 with TRBJ2-2, with D perhaps matching TRBD1 (6 bases). V lost 5 bases and J lost 4, with 14 bases in between. CDR3 size: 15 residues. Germline CDR1 and CDR2: LNHDA and SQIVND (reference sequence). CDR3 nucleotides: TGTGCCAGTAGTGGGACACCCGAAGCCACCGGGGAGCTGTTTTTT. Translating gives CASSGTPEATGELFF.

This clone appeared once. This chain uses TRBV6-4 with TRBJ1-6; 8 bases line up with TRBD1. V trimming: 3 bases; J trimming: 8 bases; junction bases outside the gene matches: 3. Germline CDR1 reads MRHNA; CDR2 reads SNTAGT. The CDR3 has 14 residues. The CDR3 is CASSEQGAHSPLHF. For the CDR3, the DNA is TGTGCCAGCAGTGAGCAGGGGGCGCATTCACCCCTCCACTTT.

The gene calls are TRBV28 and TRBJ2-2, with D perhaps matching TRBD2 (5 bases). This CDR3 is built from 16 residues. The V gene lost 5 bases and the J gene lost 5 bases, with 18 bases spanning the gap. Germline lookup yields CDR1 MDHEN and CDR2 SYDVKM. The CDR3 is CASSALTGWETGELFF. CDR3 DNA: TGTGCCAGCAGTGCACTTACGGGCTGGGAGACCGGGGAGCTGTTTTTT.

The chain uses TRBV7-8 and TRBJ2-1; TRBD1 matches at 8 bases. The CDR3 is 17 residues long. Germline CDR1 and CDR2: SGHVS and FQNEAQ. Unmatched junction bases numbered 19, after V lost 5 bases and J lost 10 bases. CDR3 DNA sequence: TGTGCCAGCAGCCAACTCGGACAGGGTGGGTTTGCGGCCGAGCAGTTCTTC. This sequence encodes CASSQLGQGGFAAEQFF.